This TCR beta chain was documented in a study of shared clonotypes between healthy human individuals (dated by TCRdb to about 2020). With regard to the full study: The cohort included three men and two women between 18 and 49 years of age. To estimate repertoire size and how much clonotypes are shared between individuals, the study performed deep sequencing of blood TCR repertoires from about five healthy adults. Per donor, three plates each were used for CD4 naive and CD4 memory, two for CD8 naive, and one for CD8 memory. Different laboratories and diverse techniques were used to prepare libraries and sequence TCR repertoires, to increase sequencing depth and limit assay-specific biases. Leukapheresis yielded between about 0.94 and 8.9 billion PBMCs per donor.

The CDR3 runs 16 amino acids, cysteine and phenylalanine included. Only CDR3 DNA remains: 48 bases, in frame from the first base. Deletion took 2 bases off V and 14 bases off J, with a span of 25 bases between the germline ends. As encoded in the germline V gene, CDR1 is SGHRS while CDR2 is YFSETQ. Healthy HIV-negative adults with no recently reported acute infections or vaccinations were included as donors. Every donor was a Caucasian adult living in Nashville, Tennessee, USA. CD4+ T cells were enriched by magnetic negative selection; naive cells were then positively selected on CD45RA, and the negative fraction formed the memory subset. Blood was obtained by leukapheresis, after which PBMCs were separated by Ficoll-Histopaque density gradient centrifugation and cryopreserved in liquid nitrogen vapor phase. Analytical flow cytometry was used to check the purity and quantity of each magnetically sorted T cell population. Genomic DNA was isolated from every sorted fraction and measured by UV absorbance on a Nanodrop 2000c.

Using the deep immunoSEQ assay, multiplex PCR amplified TCR CDR3 regions from genomic DNA. Extracted genomic DNA from each cell subset was spread evenly across all wells of several immunoSEQ 96-well plates, with each plate serving as a replicate. For sorted subsets, each replicate PCR was loaded with roughly 200 ng genomic DNA, equivalent to 25,000 to 35,000 T cell genomes. Purified libraries were measured with a Qubit 3.0 fluorometer, size-checked on a Bioanalyzer 2100, and measured again with the KAPA Library Quantification kit. Every immunoSEQ 96-well plate was sequenced on a dedicated single-read 150-cycle Illumina NextSeq 550 flow cell. Regarding the original processing steps: Because the immunoSEQ output included only junctional sequences and no quality scores, the filtering could not be the same as the filtering used for full-length reads. Sequences were annotated with PyIR, a Python wrapper for IgBLAST v1.9, and V/J genes and CDR3 were assigned using IMGT germline references. Reads were removed for weak V/J assignments (E-value above 1e-6), missing CDR3, stop codons, out-of-frame junctions, or ambiguous translated residues. A V3J clonotype was defined by an identical inferred V gene, J gene, and CDR3 amino acid sequence. Percentage overlap between repertoires was calculated by dividing the number of shared unique clonotypes by the size of the smaller repertoire. Three approaches were used to assess repertoire richness: RTK rarefaction, the Chao1 estimator, and Recon v2.1 estimates of unobserved clonotypes. OLGA was used to compute generation probabilities for all TCRbeta clonotypes that the gDNA method yielded from a few donors. In TCRdb, the immuneACCESS table is reduced to in-frame sequences with V and J assigned. These tables do not hold every clone; where another copy was compared, an unresolved V gene accounts for under half, and the others remain unexplained. The V and J calls and the clone size are those of that table, but D and trimming were determined from the DNA. Present in this sample are 1 million to 1.3 million clones, approximately 78% of which were seen just once. The leading ten clones occupy 0.6% to 0.7% of the sample.

Of note for this clone: The antigen this receptor binds is unknown. Base qualities are missing; no much larger clone stands one base away.

The research as a whole found: Estimated clonotype richness was generally larger for naive than for memory subsets. Incomplete sequencing was indicated by rarefaction of sorted-subset datasets, despite the large sequencing depth. Sampling was restricted to blood, and TCR repertoires in tissue are likely to differ from TCR repertoires in blood. The genetic and exposure-history diversity represented was limited by the small number of donors. Compared with non-shared clonotypes, clonotypes shared by all four sorted-subset donors had higher generation probabilities. Pairwise subsampling indicated that sequencing depth was expected to affect the degree of clonotype sharing among donors. Across a few donors, about 5% of naive CD4, more than 3% of naive CD8, 2.3% of memory CD4, and about 0.4% of memory CD8 clonotypes were shared.

The chain is assembled from TRBV5-1 and TRBJ1-4; no D segment can be confidently identified. Specimen: memory CD4+ T cells from PBMCs. The cell subset or site label here, explained by the study, means: CD45RA-negative fraction. The origin of this receptor is a man between 18 and 29 years old in good health. Some clones in this sample may be carry-over from other donors' samples. The CDR3 here reads CASSLSPQDGSYGLFF. Here is the DNA: TGCGCCAGCAGCTTATCCCCCCAGGACGGCTCTTATGGGCTGTTTTTT.